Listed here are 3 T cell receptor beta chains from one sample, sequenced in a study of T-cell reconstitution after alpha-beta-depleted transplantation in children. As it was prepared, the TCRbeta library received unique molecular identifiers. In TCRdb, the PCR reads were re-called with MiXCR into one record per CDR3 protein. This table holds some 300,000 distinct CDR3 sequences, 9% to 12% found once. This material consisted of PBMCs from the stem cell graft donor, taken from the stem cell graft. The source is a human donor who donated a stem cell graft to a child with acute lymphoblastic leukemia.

The DNA of the CDR3 is TGCAGTGTTGCCAGCCCCTCTGGAAACACCATATATTTT. This encodes CSVASPSGNTIYF. The genes are TRBV20-1 and TRBJ1-3; D unresolved. The length of the CDR3 is 13 residues. The V gene's germline CDR1 is DFQATT and CDR2 SNEGSKA (reference sequence). The V end lost 7 bases, the J end lost 0 bases, and 10 bases lay between the germline ends.

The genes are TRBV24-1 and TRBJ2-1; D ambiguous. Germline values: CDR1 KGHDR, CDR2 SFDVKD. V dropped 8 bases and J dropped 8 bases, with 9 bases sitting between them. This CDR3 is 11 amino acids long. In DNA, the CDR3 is TGTGCCACCACCCGATCGGATGAGCAGTTCTTC. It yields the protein CATTRSDEQFF.

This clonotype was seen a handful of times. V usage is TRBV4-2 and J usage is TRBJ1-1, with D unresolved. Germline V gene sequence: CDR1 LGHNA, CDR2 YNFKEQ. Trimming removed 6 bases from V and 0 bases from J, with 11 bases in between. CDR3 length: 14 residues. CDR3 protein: CASSREFMNTEAFF. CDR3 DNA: TGTGCCAGCAGTAGGGAATTCATGAACACTGAAGCTTTCTTT.